This is a list of T cell receptor beta chains from one sample in a study of brain T cells in children with intractable seizures. Sequenced by immunoSEQ multiplex PCR; TCRdb stores in-frame clones only, minus some. This table holds about 340,000 clones, over 90% found once. The source was peripheral blood, collected less than 6 months after surgery. Source of these receptors: a boy younger than two with tuberous sclerosis and intractable seizures. Both conserved end residues are part of each CDR3. The order of the fields is J gene, D gene, V gene, clone size, CDR3 DNA, CDR3 protein. D genes are given only for firm matches. Only part of the rows carry a size: once, few, many, or a class if the clone is expanded.

TRBJ1-1 | . | TRBV5-4 | . | TGTGCCAGCAGCTTGGCCACTGAAGCTTTCTTT | CASSLATEAFF
TRBJ2-1 | . | TRBV7-8 | once | TGTGCCAGCAGCTTAGGGTTAAATGAGCAGTTCTTC | CASSLGLNEQFF
TRBJ1-2 | . | TRBV5-4 | . | TGTGCCAGCAAGCAGTGGGGCGCGGATGGCTACACCTTC | CASKQWGADGYTF
TRBJ2-7 | . | TRBV18 | . | TGTGCCAGCTCACTAACAACAAGCTACGAGCAGTACTTC | CASSLTTSYEQYF
TRBJ2-5 | . | TRBV2 | . | TGTGCCACGAACAGGGCTTCGTCCCAAGAGACCCAGTACTTC | CATNRASSQETQYF
TRBJ2-4 | TRBD1 | TRBV5-4 | . | TGTGCCAGCAGCCGGGACAGTGGGGCCAAAAACATTCAGTACTTC | CASSRDSGAKNIQYF
TRBJ2-7 | TRBD1 | TRBV28 | . | TGTGCCAGCAGTGAGGCGGGACAGGGGGCGAACGAGCAGTACTTC | CASSEAGQGANEQYF
TRBJ2-1 | TRBD2 | TRBV13 | . | TGTGCCAGCAGCTTGGGACTACGGGGGAATGAGCAGTTCTTC | CASSLGLRGNEQFF
TRBJ1-2 | . | TRBV6-5 | . | TGTGCCAGCAGCCGGCCAGTATTTTCGGGCTACACCTTC | CASSRPVFSGYTF
TRBJ2-5 | TRBD2 | TRBV7-9 | . | TGTGCCAGCAGCTTAAGCACCTCTAGCGGGGGGGCCCAAGAGACCCAGTACTTC | CASSLSTSSGGAQETQYF
TRBJ2-7 | . | TRBV4-1 | . | TGCGCCAGCAGCCAAGGAACAGGGTTCCCCTACGAGCAGTACTTC | CASSQGTGFPYEQYF
TRBJ2-1 | . | TRBV7-6 | . | TGTGCCATACAGTCATCGACGAACAATGAGCAGTTCTTC | CAIQSSTNNEQFF
TRBJ2-1 | . | TRBV27 | . | TGTGCCAGCAGACAGCAGGGGACCAACTGGGGGAATGAGCAGTTCTTC | CASRQQGTNWGNEQFF
TRBJ2-3 | . | TRBV5-1 | . | TGCGCCAGCAGCCCTAATCCAGATACGCAGTATTTT | CASSPNPDTQYF
TRBJ2-5 | . | TRBV15 | . | TGTGCCACCAGCAGAGACCTCACTACCTTAACGACAGGTCAAGAGACCCAGTACTTC | CATSRDLTTLTTGQETQYF
TRBJ1-2 | . | TRBV7-9 | . | TGTGCCAGCAGCTATCTTGCGGGGGGCTCGAACTATGGCTACACCTTC | CASSYLAGGSNYGYTF
TRBJ1-6 | TRBD1 | TRBV5-1 | . | TGCGCCAGCAGCTTGGGGGACAGGGGCAATAATTCACCCCTCCACTTT | CASSLGDRGNNSPLHF
TRBJ1-2 | TRBD1 | TRBV7-2 | . | TGTGCCAGCAGCTTATCCCGGCGCAACAGGGGCAACTATGGCTACACCTTC | CASSLSRRNRGNYGYTF
TRBJ2-7 | . | TRBV6-1 | . | TGTGCCAGCAGTGAGAGTTGGGGGCTGGACGAGCAGTACTTC | CASSESWGLDEQYF
TRBJ2-7 | . | TRBV9 | . | TGTGCCAGCAGCCCCCGAGTAGAGGGCTACGAGCAGTACTTC | CASSPRVEGYEQYF
TRBJ1-1 | TRBD1 | TRBV19 | . | TGTGCCAGTAGTTTCGTACAGGGGGCGCGGGCTTTT | CASSFVQGARAF
TRBJ2-2 | . | TRBV4-1 | . | TGCGCCAGCACCCACGCGGGCGGAGGCACCGGGGAGCTGTTTTTT | CASTHAGGGTGELFF
TRBJ1-1 | . | TRBV7-6 | . | TGTGCCAGCACCAGTTCGGGAACCATGAACACTGAAGCTTTCTTT | CASTSSGTMNTEAFF
TRBJ1-1 | TRBD1 | TRBV9 | . | TGTGCCAGCAGCGTAGGGGGACAGGGGAACACTGAAGCTTTCTTT | CASSVGGQGNTEAFF
TRBJ1-3 | . | TRBV10-1 | few | TGCGCCAGCAGAGCCGGGACTACCCCCTCTGGAAACACCATATATTTT | CASRAGTTPSGNTIYF
TRBJ2-7 | TRBD1 | TRBV7-6 | . | TGTGCCAGCAGCCTTTACCAACTCCGGGACAGGGACCACGAGCAGTACTTC | CASSLYQLRDRDHEQYF
TRBJ1-1 | . | TRBV29-1 | . | TGCAGCGTTGAGATAGTGGGTACTGAAGCTTTCTTT | CSVEIVGTEAFF
TRBJ1-5 | . | TRBV19 | . | TGTGCCAGTAGGGCGGGACACGGCAATCAGCCCCAGCATTTT | CASRAGHGNQPQHF
TRBJ2-7 | . | TRBV7-9 | once | TGTGCCAGCAGCTTGGGGGTATCCTACGAGCAGTACTTC | CASSLGVSYEQYF
TRBJ2-7 | . | TRBV6-2/TRBV6-3 | . | TGTGCCAGCAGTTACAGTTTCGAGCAGTACTTC | CASSYSFEQYF
TRBJ2-7 | TRBD1 | TRBV28 | . | TGTGCCAGCAGTACGCAGGGGGCGCTGCGTGGCGAGCAGTACTTC | CASSTQGALRGEQYF
TRBJ2-3 | . | TRBV5-1 | . | TGCGCCAGCAGAATAATTGCGACCGCCGGAGATACGCAGTATTTT | CASRIIATAGDTQYF
TRBJ1-5 | . | TRBV4-1 | . | TGCGCCAGCAGCCAAGATCTGGGGGGGTGGGGCAATCAGCCCCAGCATTTT | CASSQDLGGWGNQPQHF
TRBJ2-7 | TRBD2 | TRBV11-2 | . | TGTGCCAGCAGCTCCTCACTAGCGGGAGGGTTCTACGAGCAGTACTTC | CASSSSLAGGFYEQYF
TRBJ2-2 | . | TRBV6-5 | . | TGTGCCAGCAGTAACCCACAGGGGAACACCGGGGAGCTGTTTTTT | CASSNPQGNTGELFF
TRBJ2-6 | . | TRBV28 | once | TGTGCCAGCAGTGCGGCCGGGAGAGTGATCAGCTCTGGGGCCAACGTCCTGACTTTC | CASSAAGRVISSGANVLTF
TRBJ2-1 | TRBD1 | TRBV2 | . | TGTGCCAGCAGTGAATGGGACAGGGGCAATGAGCAGTTCTTC | CASSEWDRGNEQFF
TRBJ2-7 | . | TRBV5-6 | . | TGTGCCAGCAGCAACAGGGCTTCCTACGAGCAGTACTTC | CASSNRASYEQYF
TRBJ2-1 | TRBD1 | TRBV28 | . | TGTGCCAGCAGTTTCCCCAAGACAGGGGATGAGCAGTTCTTC | CASSFPKTGDEQFF
TRBJ1-5 | TRBD1 | TRBV2 | . | TGTGCCAGCAGCGCAGCAGGGGGCGATCAGCCCCAGCATTTT | CASSAAGGDQPQHF
TRBJ2-7 | TRBD2 | TRBV13 | . | TGTGCCAGCAGCTTAAAACTAGCGGGTGCCGAAGAGCAGTACTTC | CASSLKLAGAEEQYF
TRBJ2-7 | . | TRBV3-1/TRBV3-2 | . | TGTGCCAGCAGCCAAGACGGGGACGTCTACGAGCAGTACTTC | CASSQDGDVYEQYF
TRBJ2-3 | . | TRBV30 | . | TGTGCCTGGAGGGACTATTACACAGATACGCAGTATTTT | CAWRDYYTDTQYF
TRBJ1-1 | . | TRBV19 | . | TGTGCCAGTAGTATATTGGGGGGGGGCACTGAAGCTTTCTTT | CASSILGGGTEAFF
TRBJ2-3 | . | TRBV27 | once | TGTGCCAGCAGTCCCTGGACAACCGCTAGCACAGATACGCAGTATTTT | CASSPWTTASTDTQYF
TRBJ1-1 | . | TRBV9 | . | TGTGCCAGCAGCGTAGCGGACGCCGATGAGCAAGCTTTCTTT | CASSVADADEQAFF
TRBJ1-3 | . | TRBV7-4 | few | TGTGCCAGCAGCTTAGGTCCTGGCACCATATATTTT | CASSLGPGTIYF
TRBJ1-1 | . | TRBV19 | . | TGTGCCAGTAGGGAGAAGGGCTACACTGAAGCTTTCTTT | CASREKGYTEAFF
TRBJ2-1 | TRBD2 | TRBV19 | few | TGTGCCAGTAGGGGACTAGCGGGAAATGAGCAGTTCTTC | CASRGLAGNEQFF
TRBJ2-5 | TRBD2 | TRBV9 | once | TGTGCCAGCAGCGTAGGCAGCGGGGGGCAAGAGACCCAGTACTTC | CASSVGSGGQETQYF
TRBJ1-1 | . | TRBV7-8 | . | TGTGCCAGCAGCATAGGGGTAGGTGGAACAGGTGAAGCTTTCTTT | CASSIGVGGTGEAFF
TRBJ2-1 | . | TRBV28 | . | TGTGCCAGCAGTTTGATGACTTCCACCTACAATGAGCAGTTCTTC | CASSLMTSTYNEQFF
TRBJ2-1 | . | TRBV11-2 | . | TGTGCCAGCAGCTTAAGGCTGAATGAGCAGTTCTTC | CASSLRLNEQFF
TRBJ1-2 | . | TRBV18 | . | TGTGCCAGCTCATCCACTTACTCGGGGGACTATGGCTACACCTTC | CASSSTYSGDYGYTF
TRBJ2-1 | . | TRBV30 | few | TGTGCCTGGGCGCCGGGGTCCTACAATGAGCAGTTCTTC | CAWAPGSYNEQFF